These T cell receptor beta chains were read from a single sample in a study of blood T cell repertoires in COVID-19. Only in-frame clones appear in the TCRdb table, and some are missing; sequencing was by immunoSEQ multiplex PCR. The sample consists of approximately 82,000 clones, approximately 92% of them appearing once. Specimen: peripheral blood. Receptor source: an older woman with active COVID-19. CDR3s include the opening cysteine and the closing phenylalanine or tryptophan. The D gene is left open where the match is weak. Size tells how often a clone was seen (once, few, many) or the class of an expanded clone, and some rows leave it out.

J gene,V gene,D gene,clone size,CDR3 protein,CDR3 DNA
TRBJ2-5,TRBV6-1,.,.,CASSEADLGAQYF,TGTGCCAGCAGTGAAGCGGACCTAGGGGCCCAGTACTTC
TRBJ2-5,TRBV11-3,.,.,CASSLAVRQETQYF,TGTGCCAGCAGCTTAGCTGTCAGACAAGAGACCCAGTACTTC
TRBJ2-5,TRBV19,TRBD1,.,CASSRTGGYQETQYF,TGTGCCAGTAGTCGGACAGGGGGATACCAAGAGACCCAGTACTTC
TRBJ2-1,TRBV19,TRBD2,once,CASRPLADSYNEQFF,TGTGCCAGTAGACCTCTAGCGGACTCCTACAATGAGCAGTTCTTC
TRBJ2-5,TRBV25-1,TRBD2,.,CASSAWEGKQETQYF,TGTGCCAGCAGTGCCTGGGAGGGGAAACAAGAGACCCAGTACTTC
TRBJ2-5,TRBV4-1,TRBD2,.,CASAGTRFQETQYF,TGCGCCAGCGCCGGGACTAGATTCCAAGAGACCCAGTACTTC
TRBJ2-7,TRBV14,.,.,CASSQGQRPYEQYF,TGTGCCAGCAGCCAAGGGCAGCGGCCCTACGAGCAGTACTTC
TRBJ2-5,TRBV25-1,.,.,CASSARVSETQYF,TGTGCCAGCAGTGCCAGGGTTTCCGAGACCCAGTACTTC
TRBJ1-1,TRBV7-2,.,.,CASSGRPTGFSEAFF,TGTGCCAGCAGCGGCCGCCCTACAGGGTTTTCTGAAGCTTTCTTT
TRBJ2-7,TRBV18,TRBD1,.,CASSPSLGGLEQYF,TGTGCCAGCTCACCCTCTCTAGGGGGCCTCGAGCAGTACTTC
TRBJ1-2,TRBV6-1,.,.,CASSETGKDYGYTF,TGTGCCAGCAGTGAAACAGGGAAGGACTATGGCTACACCTTC